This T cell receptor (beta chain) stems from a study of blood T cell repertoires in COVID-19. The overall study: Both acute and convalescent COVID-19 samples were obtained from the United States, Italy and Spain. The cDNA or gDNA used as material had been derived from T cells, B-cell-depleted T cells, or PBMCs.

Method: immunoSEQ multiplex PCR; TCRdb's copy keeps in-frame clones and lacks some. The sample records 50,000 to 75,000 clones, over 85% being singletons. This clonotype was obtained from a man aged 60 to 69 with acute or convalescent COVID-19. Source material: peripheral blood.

CDR3 region: CASRASGQGAYEQYF. CDR3 nucleotides: TGTGCCAGCAGAGCCTCGGGACAGGGTGCCTACGAGCAGTACTTC. V usage is TRBV25-1 and J usage is TRBJ2-7, with 9 bases aligning to TRBD1. V trimming: 6 bases; J trimming: 2 bases; junction bases outside the gene matches: 8. The CDR3 has 15 residues. CDR1 and CDR2 (germline): MGHDK, SYGVNS.